This T cell receptor beta chain comes out of a study of regulatory T cells in long-lasting Graves disease. Overall study findings and caveats: A greater number of public clonotypes (approximately 2,500) was shared by persistent patients than by new patients (about 960). Persistent disease showed a preference for TRBV28, TRBJ1-2 and TRBJ2-5.

CDR3 size: 18 residues. V was pared by 6 bases and J by 0 bases, with 21 bases between. CDR1 and CDR2 (germline): MDHEN, SYDVKM. Specified time point: persistent/refractory GD, antithyroid drugs over 5 years with positive TRAb. PBMC RNA was the source of the TCR library. This clonotype was seen ten or more times. Its antigen remains unidentified. For TCR beta, libraries came from iRepertoire HTBI primers and Arm-PCR of CDR3 regions. TCRdb fed the multiplex PCR reads into MiXCR, producing one record per CDR3 protein. The sample contains approximately 360,000 distinct CDR3 sequences, more than 20% of which appear only once.

This receptor was obtained from a woman in her thirties or forties with Graves disease. The specimen was peripheral blood mononuclear cells (PBMCs), collected when the disease was refractory, from a patient treated with antithyroid drugs. The chain joins TRBV28 to TRBJ1-5, with a possible D match to TRBD1 (6 bases). CDR3 DNA sequence: TGTGCCAGCAGACAAGTCAGGGGCTATGATTATAGCAATCAGCCCCAGCATTTT. Translation gives CASRQVRGYDYSNQPQHF.